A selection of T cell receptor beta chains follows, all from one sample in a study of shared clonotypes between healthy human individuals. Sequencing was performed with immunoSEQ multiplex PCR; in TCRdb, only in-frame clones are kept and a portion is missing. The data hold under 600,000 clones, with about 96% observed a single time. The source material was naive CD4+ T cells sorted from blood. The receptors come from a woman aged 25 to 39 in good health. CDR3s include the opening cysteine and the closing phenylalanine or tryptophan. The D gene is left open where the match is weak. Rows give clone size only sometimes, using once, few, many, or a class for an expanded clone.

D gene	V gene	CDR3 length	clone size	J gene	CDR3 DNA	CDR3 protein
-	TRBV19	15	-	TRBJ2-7	TGTGCCAGTCGTCTCGCGGGGAAAGTTTCCTACGAGCAGTACTTC	CASRLAGKVSYEQYF
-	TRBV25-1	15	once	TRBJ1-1	TGTGCCAGCAGTGAAGGGGGCCGGCCGAACACTGAAGCTTTCTTT	CASSEGGRPNTEAFF
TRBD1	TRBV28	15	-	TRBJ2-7	TGTGCCAGCAGTAGCGCGGGGACAGGGGGCTCCGAGCAGTACTTC	CASSSAGTGGSEQYF
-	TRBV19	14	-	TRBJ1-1	TGTGCCAGTAGTATAGTCTACAGTCCCACTGAAGCTTTCTTT	CASSIVYSPTEAFF
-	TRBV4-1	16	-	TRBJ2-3	TGCGCCAGCAGCCAAGGGGTGGGGTATGTCGCAGATACGCAGTATTTT	CASSQGVGYVADTQYF
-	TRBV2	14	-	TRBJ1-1	TGTGCCAGCAGGAGGGCAGGGAAGAACACTGAAGCTTTCTTT	CASRRAGKNTEAFF
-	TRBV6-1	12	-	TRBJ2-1	TGTGCCAGCAGTGAAGACAGTCTCGAGCAGTTCTTC	CASSEDSLEQFF
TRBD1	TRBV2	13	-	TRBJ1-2	TGTGCCAGCAGAGGACAGGGGGCGAGTGGCTACACCTTC	CASRGQGASGYTF
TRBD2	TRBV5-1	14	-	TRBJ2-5	TGCGCCAGCAGGCCCGGGACTAGCGGAGAGACCCAGTACTTC	CASRPGTSGETQYF
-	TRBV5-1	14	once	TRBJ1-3	TGCGCCAGCAGCTTTACGGGCACGGGCAACACCATATATTTT	CASSFTGTGNTIYF
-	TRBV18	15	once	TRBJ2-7	TGTGCCAGCTCCCCTACCTCGGACATTGCCTACGAGCAGTACTTC	CASSPTSDIAYEQYF
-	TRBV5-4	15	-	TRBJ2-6	TGTGCCAGCAGCCCGACAGGTAACGGGGCCAACGTCCTGACTTTC	CASSPTGNGANVLTF
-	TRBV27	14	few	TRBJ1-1	TGTGCCAGCAGTTTATGGGGGGCGAACACTGAAGCTTTCTTT	CASSLWGANTEAFF
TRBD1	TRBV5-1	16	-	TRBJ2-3	TGCGCCAGCAGTGGTCCCGACAGGGGTGGGACAGATACGCAGTATTTT	CASSGPDRGGTDTQYF
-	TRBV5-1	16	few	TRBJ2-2	TGCGCCAGCAGACAACCCGGGACGGGGGACACCGGGGAGCTGTTTTTT	CASRQPGTGDTGELFF
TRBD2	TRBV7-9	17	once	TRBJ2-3	TGTGCCAGCAGCCCAACCTGGACTAGCGGTCGCACAGATACGCAGTATTTT	CASSPTWTSGRTDTQYF
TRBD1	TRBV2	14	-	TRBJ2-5	TGTGCCAGCAGTACAACAGGGGTTGTGGAGACCCAGTACTTC	CASSTTGVVETQYF
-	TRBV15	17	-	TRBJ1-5	TGTGCCACCAGCAGAGATTCCCCAGGTGAGGGGTATCAGCCCCAGCATTTT	CATSRDSPGEGYQPQHF
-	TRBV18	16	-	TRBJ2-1	TGTGCCAGCTCACCACTAGGGGGGAATTCCTACAATGAGCAGTTCTTC	CASSPLGGNSYNEQFF
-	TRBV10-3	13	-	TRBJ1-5	TGTGCCATCAGGTTTGAGAGCAATCAGCCCCAGCATTTT	CAIRFESNQPQHF
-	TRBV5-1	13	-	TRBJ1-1	TGCGCCAGCAGTATTCAGGTTAACACTGAAGCTTTCTTT	CASSIQVNTEAFF
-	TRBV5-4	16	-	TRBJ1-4	TGTGCCAGCAGCGATGCGGAGGGTCCGGGTGGTGAAAAACTGTTTTTT	CASSDAEGPGGEKLFF
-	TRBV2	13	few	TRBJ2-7	TGTGCCAGCAGTGGCGGCAGATTCTACGAGCAGTACTTC	CASSGGRFYEQYF
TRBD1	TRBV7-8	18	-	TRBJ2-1	TGTGCCAGCAGCTTTCGGGGACAGACCCTATACGAAGACAATGAGCAGTTCTTC	CASSFRGQTLYEDNEQFF
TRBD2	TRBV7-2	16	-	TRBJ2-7	TGTGCCAGCAGCTTAGCGGTAGCGGGAGGGCCGGGGGAGCAGTACTTC	CASSLAVAGGPGEQYF
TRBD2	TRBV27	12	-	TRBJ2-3	TGTGCCAGCAGTTTAAACGGGGGGTCTCCGTATTTT	CASSLNGGSPYF
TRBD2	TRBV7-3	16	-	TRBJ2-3	TGTGCCAGCAGCTTATCTAGCGGGAGTAATACAGATACGCAGTATTTT	CASSLSSGSNTDTQYF
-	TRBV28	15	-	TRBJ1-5	TGTGCCAGCAGTTTATTAAGGGGGGATAATCAGCCCCAGCATTTT	CASSLLRGDNQPQHF
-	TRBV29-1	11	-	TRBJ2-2	TGCAGCGTTGAAGAACCCGGGGAGCTGTTTTTT	CSVEEPGELFF
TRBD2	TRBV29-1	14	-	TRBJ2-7	TGCAGCGTCCGAGCCCGACTAGCGGGAGACGAGCAGTACTTC	CSVRARLAGDEQYF
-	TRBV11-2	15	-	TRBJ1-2	TGTGCCAGCAGCTTAGATCTGGCGGGGACGGGCGGCTACACCTTC	CASSLDLAGTGGYTF
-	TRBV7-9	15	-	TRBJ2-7	TGTGCCAGCAGCCCTCCTCCCTACACCCTCTACGAGCAGTACTTC	CASSPPPYTLYEQYF
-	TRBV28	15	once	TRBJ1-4	TGTGCCAGCAGTTTATCGGGGTGGACCGGTGAAAAACTGTTTTTT	CASSLSGWTGEKLFF
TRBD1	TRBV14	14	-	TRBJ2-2	TGTGCCAGCAGCCGGGACAGTAACACCGGGGAGCTGTTTTTT	CASSRDSNTGELFF
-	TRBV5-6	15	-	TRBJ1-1	TGTGCCAGCAGCTACAGGAGACTTATGAACACTGAAGCTTTCTTT	CASSYRRLMNTEAFF
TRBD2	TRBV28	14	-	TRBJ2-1	TGTGCCAGCCGCCGAGTAGCGGGATCGTCTGAGCAGTTCTTC	CASRRVAGSSEQFF
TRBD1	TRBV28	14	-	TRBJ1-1	TGTGCCAGCAGGGGAGAGACAGGGTACGCTGAAGCTTTCTTT	CASRGETGYAEAFF
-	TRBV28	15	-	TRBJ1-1	TGTGCCAGCACTACCAGTTGGGCAGGCCCTGGTGAAGCTTTCTTT	CASTTSWAGPGEAFF
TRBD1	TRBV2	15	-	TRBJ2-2	TGTGCCAGCAGTGGGGGACAGGGCGTTGCCGGGGAGCTGTTTTTT	CASSGGQGVAGELFF
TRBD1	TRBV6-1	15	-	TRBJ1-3	TGTGCCAGCAGTGCAGACAGGGGAACTGGAAACACCATATATTTT	CASSADRGTGNTIYF
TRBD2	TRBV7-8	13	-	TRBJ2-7	TGTGCCAGCAGCCGCGGGGGAACCTACGAGCAGTACTTC	CASSRGGTYEQYF
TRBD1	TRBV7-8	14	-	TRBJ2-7	TGTGCCAGCAGCTCGACAGGGATCGCCTACGAGCAGTACTTC	CASSSTGIAYEQYF
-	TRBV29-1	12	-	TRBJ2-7	TGCAGCGTTTTCGTTGCGGACTACGAGCAGTACTTC	CSVFVADYEQYF
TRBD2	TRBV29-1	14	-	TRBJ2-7	TGCAGCGGGGTATTTAGCGGGAGGGCCTACGAGCAGTACTTC	CSGVFSGRAYEQYF
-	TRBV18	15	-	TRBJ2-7	TGTGCCAGCTCCCCCGCTGGACGGGGCACCTACGAGCAGTACTTC	CASSPAGRGTYEQYF
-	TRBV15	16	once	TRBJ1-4	TGTGCCACCAGCAGAGATATCGGGGCCCGGAGTGAAAAACTGTTTTTT	CATSRDIGARSEKLFF
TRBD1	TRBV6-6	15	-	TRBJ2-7	TGTGCCAGCAGTTACGGGACAGGGAGCGCCTACGAGCAGTACTTC	CASSYGTGSAYEQYF
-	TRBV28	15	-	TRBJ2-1	TGTGCCAGCAGTTTTGAGCTAGCGAGGTCGGGGGAGCAGTTCTTC	CASSFELARSGEQFF
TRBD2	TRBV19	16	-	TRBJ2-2	TGTGCCAGTAGCCAGACTAGCGGGAGGGGCACCGGGGAGCTGTTTTTT	CASSQTSGRGTGELFF
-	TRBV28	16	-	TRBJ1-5	TGTGCCAGCAGTTCCCACGTTGGGGGGGAAGTTCAGCCCCAGCATTTT	CASSSHVGGEVQPQHF
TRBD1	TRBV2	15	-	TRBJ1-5	TGTGCCAGCAGTGGACAGGGGATGGGAAATCAGCCCCAGCATTTT	CASSGQGMGNQPQHF